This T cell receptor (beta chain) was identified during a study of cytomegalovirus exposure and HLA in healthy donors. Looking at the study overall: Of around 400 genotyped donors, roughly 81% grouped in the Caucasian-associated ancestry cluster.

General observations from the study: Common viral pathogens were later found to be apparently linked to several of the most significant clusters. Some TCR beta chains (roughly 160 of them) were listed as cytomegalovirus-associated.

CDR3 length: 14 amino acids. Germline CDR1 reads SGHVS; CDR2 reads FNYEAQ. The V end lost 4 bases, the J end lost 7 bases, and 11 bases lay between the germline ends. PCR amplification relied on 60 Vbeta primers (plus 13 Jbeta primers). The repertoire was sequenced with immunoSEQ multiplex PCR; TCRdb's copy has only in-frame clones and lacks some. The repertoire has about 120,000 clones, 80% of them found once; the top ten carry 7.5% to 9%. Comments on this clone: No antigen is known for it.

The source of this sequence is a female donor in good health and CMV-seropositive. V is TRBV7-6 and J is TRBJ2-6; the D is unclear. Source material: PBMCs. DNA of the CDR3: TGTGCCAGCAGCTACCTCGGAGCTGCCAACGTCCTGACTTTC. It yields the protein CASSYLGAANVLTF.